Described below is a single T cell receptor (beta chain) sequence and its context. Germline CDR1 is SQVTM and CDR2 is ANQGSEA. The CDR3 is 13 residues long. J gave up 4 bases and V 7 bases, and 4 bases lay outside the gene matches. The data were taken from a study of blood T cell repertoires in COVID-19. Study-level background: The United States, Italy and Spain provided the acute and convalescent COVID-19 samples. In each case, the material was cDNA or gDNA derived from T cells, B-cell-depleted T cells, or PBMCs.

In the original workflow: Reference gene primer amplification yielded estimated nucleated cell counts. Sequencing was performed with immunoSEQ multiplex PCR; in TCRdb, only in-frame clones are kept and a portion is missing. V, J and clone size were drawn from that table, and D and trimming were deduced from the DNA. The sample includes fewer than 90,000 clones, roughly 82% of them seen just once. This clonotype was sampled from a man over 45 with acute or convalescent COVID-19. V gene TRBV29-1 combines with J gene TRBJ1-2; 12 nucleotides agree with TRBD1. Sequencing was performed on peripheral blood. The CDR3 nucleotides read TGCAGCGCCGCGGGACAGGGGGCCTATGGCTACACCTTC. It yields the protein CSAAGQGAYGYTF.